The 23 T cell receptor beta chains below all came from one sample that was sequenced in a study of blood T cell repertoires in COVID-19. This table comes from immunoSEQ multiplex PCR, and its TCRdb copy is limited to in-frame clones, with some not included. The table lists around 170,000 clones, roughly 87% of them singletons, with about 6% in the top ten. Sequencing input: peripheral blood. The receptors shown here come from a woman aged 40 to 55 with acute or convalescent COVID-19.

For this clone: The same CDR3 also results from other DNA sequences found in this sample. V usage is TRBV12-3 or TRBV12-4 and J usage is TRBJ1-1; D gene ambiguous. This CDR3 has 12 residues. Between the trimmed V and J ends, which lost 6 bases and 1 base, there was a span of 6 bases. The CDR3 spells CASSPGNTEAFF. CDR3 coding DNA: TGTGCCAGCAGCCCGGGGAACACTGAAGCTTTCTTT.

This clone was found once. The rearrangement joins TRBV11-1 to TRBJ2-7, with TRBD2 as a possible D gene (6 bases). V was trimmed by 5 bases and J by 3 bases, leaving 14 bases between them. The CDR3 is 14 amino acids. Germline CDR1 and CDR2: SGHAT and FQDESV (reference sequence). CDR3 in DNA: TGTGCCAGCAGCCGCGGGAAGGTCTACTACGAGCAGTACTTC. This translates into CASSRGKVYYEQYF.

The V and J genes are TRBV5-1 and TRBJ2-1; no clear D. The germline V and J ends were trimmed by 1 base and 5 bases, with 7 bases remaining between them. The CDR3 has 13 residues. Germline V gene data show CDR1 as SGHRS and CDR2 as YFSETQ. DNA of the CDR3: TGCGCCAGCAGCTTGAGTAGAAACAATGAGCAGTTCTTC. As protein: CASSLSRNNEQFF.

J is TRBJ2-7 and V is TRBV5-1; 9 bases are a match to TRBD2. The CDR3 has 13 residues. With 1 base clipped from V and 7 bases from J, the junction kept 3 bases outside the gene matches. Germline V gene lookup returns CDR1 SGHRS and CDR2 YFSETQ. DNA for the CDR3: TGCGCCAGCAGCTTGCTTAGCGGGAGTGAGCAGTACTTC. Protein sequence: CASSLLSGSEQYF.

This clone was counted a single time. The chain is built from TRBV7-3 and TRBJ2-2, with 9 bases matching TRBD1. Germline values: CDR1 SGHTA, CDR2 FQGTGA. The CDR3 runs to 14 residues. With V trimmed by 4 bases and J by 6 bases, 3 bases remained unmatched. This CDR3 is CASSWDRDAGELFF. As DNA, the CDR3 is TGTGCCAGCAGCTGGGACAGGGATGCCGGGGAGCTGTTTTTT.

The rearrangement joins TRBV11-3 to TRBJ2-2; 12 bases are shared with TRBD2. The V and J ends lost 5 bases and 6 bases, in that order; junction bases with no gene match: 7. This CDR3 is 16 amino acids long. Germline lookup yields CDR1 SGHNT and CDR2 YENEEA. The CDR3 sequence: CASSPEASGGAGELFF. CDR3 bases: TGTGCCAGCAGCCCGGAGGCTAGCGGGGGGGCCGGGGAGCTGTTTTTT.

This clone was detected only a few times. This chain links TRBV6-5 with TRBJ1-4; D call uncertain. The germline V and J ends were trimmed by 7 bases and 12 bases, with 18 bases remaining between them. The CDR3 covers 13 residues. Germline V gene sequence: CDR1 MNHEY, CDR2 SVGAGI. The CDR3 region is CASTSGPLWELFF. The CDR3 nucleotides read TGTGCCAGCACCAGCGGGCCCTTGTGGGAACTGTTTTTT.

CDR3: CASSNKKRGGHDEQYF. The CDR3 DNA reads as TGTGCCAGCAGCAATAAGAAGCGGGGGGGCCATGACGAGCAGTACTTC. The chain has TRBV7-8 and TRBJ2-7; 10 bases line up with TRBD2. Germline lookup yields CDR1 SGHVS and CDR2 FQNEAQ. V lost 5 bases, J lost 5 bases, and 12 bases stayed unmatched. The CDR3 length is 16 residues.

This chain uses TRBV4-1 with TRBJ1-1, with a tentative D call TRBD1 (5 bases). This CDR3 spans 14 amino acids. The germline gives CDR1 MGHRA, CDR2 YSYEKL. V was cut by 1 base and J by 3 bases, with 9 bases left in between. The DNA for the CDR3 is TGCGCCAGCAGCCAAGTAGGGGCCCACACTGAAGCTTTCTTT. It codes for CASSQVGAHTEAFF.

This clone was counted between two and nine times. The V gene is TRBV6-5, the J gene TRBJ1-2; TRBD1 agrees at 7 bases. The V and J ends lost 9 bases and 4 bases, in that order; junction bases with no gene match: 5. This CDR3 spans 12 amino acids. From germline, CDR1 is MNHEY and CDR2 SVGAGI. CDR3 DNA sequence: TGTGCCAGTGGGCAGGGGGTCTATGGCTACACCTTC. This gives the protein CASGQGVYGYTF.

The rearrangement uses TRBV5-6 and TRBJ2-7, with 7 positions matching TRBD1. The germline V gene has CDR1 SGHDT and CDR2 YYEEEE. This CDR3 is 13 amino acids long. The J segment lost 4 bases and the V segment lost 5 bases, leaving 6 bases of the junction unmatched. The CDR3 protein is CASSPGTAYEQYF. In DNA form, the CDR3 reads TGTGCCAGCAGTCCCGGGACAGCTTACGAGCAGTACTTC.

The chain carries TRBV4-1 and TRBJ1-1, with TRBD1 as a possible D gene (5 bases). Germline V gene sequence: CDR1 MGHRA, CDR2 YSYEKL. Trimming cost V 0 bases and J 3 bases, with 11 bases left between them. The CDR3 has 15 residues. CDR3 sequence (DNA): TGCGCCAGCAGCCAAGATCGAAGGGGTGACACTGAAGCTTTCTTT. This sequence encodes CASSQDRRGDTEAFF.

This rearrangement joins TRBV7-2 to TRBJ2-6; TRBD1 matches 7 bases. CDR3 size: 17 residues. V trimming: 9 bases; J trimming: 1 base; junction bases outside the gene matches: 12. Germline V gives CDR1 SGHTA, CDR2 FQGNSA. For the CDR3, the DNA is TGTGCCAGTCCGACAGGGAATCCCTTTTCTGGGGCCAACGTCCTGACTTTC. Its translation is CASPTGNPFSGANVLTF.

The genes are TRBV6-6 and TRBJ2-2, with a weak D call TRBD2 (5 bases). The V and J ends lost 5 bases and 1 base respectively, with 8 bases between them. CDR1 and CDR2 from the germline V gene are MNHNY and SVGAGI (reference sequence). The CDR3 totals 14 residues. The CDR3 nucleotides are TGTGCCAGCAGTGCCGGACTGAACACCGGGGAGCTGTTTTTT. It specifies CASSAGLNTGELFF.

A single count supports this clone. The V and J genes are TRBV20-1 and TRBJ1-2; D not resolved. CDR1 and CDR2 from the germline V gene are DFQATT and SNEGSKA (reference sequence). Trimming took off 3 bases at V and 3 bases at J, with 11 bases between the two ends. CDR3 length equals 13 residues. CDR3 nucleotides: TGCAGTGCTAGTAACATAATCTACTATGGCTACACCTTC. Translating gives CSASNIIYYGYTF.

CDR3 protein: CASSRGDRGDREKLFF. The CDR3 DNA sequence: TGTGCCAGCAGCCGCGGAGACAGGGGTGATCGGGAAAAACTGTTTTTT. The rearrangement links TRBV3-1 (or the pseudogene TRBV3-2) to TRBJ1-4; 8 bases agree with TRBD1. Looked up from germline, CDR1 is LGHDT and CDR2 is YNNKEL (reference sequence). The length of the CDR3 is 16 residues. V was clipped by 4 bases and J by 8 bases; unmatched bases: 12.

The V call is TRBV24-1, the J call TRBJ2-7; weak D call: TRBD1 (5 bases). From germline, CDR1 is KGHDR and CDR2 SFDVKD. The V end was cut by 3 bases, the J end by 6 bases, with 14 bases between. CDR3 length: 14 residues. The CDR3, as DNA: TGTGCCACCAGTGATACGACAGCGCTTTCCGAGCAGTACTTC. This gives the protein CATSDTTALSEQYF.

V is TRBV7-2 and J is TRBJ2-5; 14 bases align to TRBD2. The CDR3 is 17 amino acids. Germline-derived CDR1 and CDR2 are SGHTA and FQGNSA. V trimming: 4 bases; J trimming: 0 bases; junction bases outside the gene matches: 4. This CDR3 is CASSSGLAGVNQETQYF. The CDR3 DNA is TGTGCCAGCAGCTCGGGACTAGCGGGAGTGAACCAAGAGACCCAGTACTTC.

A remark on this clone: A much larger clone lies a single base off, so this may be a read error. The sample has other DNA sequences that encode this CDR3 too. CDR3 protein: CASETGMNTEAFF. CDR3 nucleotides: TGTGCCAGCGAGACAGGGATGAACACTGAGGCTTTCTTT. The rearrangement uses TRBV7-9 and TRBJ1-1; TRBD1 matches at 7 bases. This CDR3 has 13 residues. The germline gives CDR1 SEHNR, CDR2 FQNEAQ (reference sequence).

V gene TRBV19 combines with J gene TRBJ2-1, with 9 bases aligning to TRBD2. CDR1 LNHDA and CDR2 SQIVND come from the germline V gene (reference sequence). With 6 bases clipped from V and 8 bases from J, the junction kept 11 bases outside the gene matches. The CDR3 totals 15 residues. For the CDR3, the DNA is TGTGCCAGTAGGGACGGGACTAGCTTTCTGTATGAGCAGTTCTTC. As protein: CASRDGTSFLYEQFF. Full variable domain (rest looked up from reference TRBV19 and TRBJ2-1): DGGITQSPKYLFRKEGQNVTLSCEQNLNHDAMYWYRQDPGQGLRLIYYSQIVNDFQKGDIAEGYSVSREKKESFPLTVTSAQKNPTAFYLCASRDGTSFLYEQFFGPGTRLTVL.

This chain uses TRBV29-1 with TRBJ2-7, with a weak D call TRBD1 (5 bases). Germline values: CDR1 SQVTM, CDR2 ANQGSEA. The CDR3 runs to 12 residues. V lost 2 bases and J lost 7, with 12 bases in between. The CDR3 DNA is TGCAGCGTTGAAAGGCAGGGTGGGGAGCAGTACTTC. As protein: CSVERQGGEQYF.

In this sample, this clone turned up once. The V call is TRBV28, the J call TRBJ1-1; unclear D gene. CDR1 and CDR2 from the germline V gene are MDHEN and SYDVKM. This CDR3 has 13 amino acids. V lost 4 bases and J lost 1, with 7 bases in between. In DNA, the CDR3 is TGTGCCAGCAGTTCCACTTGGAACACTGAAGCTTTCTTT. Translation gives CASSSTWNTEAFF. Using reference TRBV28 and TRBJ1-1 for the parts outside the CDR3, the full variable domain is DVKVTQSSRYLVKRTGEKVFLECVQDMDHENMFWYRQDPGLGLRLIYFSYDVKMKEKGDIPEGYSVSREKKERFSLILESASTNQTSMYLCASSSTWNTEAFFGQGTRLTVV.

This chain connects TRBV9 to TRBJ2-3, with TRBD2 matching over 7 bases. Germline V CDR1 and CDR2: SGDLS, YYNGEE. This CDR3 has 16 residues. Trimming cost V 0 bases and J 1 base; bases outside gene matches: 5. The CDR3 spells CASSVGPSGGTDTQYF. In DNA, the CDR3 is TGTGCCAGCAGCGTAGGGCCTAGCGGAGGCACAGATACGCAGTATTTT.